This T cell receptor (beta chain) was obtained from a study of blood T cells in healthy people across ages. Through a sample-barcoded 5' primer and a J-beta primer mix, a second PCR was run for roughly 6 to 11 cycles. TCRdb processed the 5' RACE reads anew with MiXCR; each CDR3 protein has one entry. The sample has about 900,000 distinct CDR3 sequences, 55% to 65% seen once. Each sample used at least 7 million PBMCs. CDR1 is KGHDR and CDR2 is SFDVKD in the germline V gene. This CDR3 region has 12 residues. Trimming took 3 bases from V and 4 from J, leaving 5 bases between them. This sequence joins TRBV24-1 and TRBJ1-2; D is possibly TRBD1 (5 bases). The receptor was isolated from a man younger than 45 in good health. Sequenced: blood. CDR3 region: CATSDGAYGYTF. In nucleotides, the CDR3 is TGTGCCACCAGTGATGGGGCCTATGGCTACACCTTC.